The 20 T cell receptor beta chains listed next were all sequenced from one sample in a study of cytomegalovirus exposure and HLA in healthy donors. Use of 60 Vbeta and 13 Jbeta primers characterized the PCR. TCRdb keeps only in-frame clones here, not all; method: immunoSEQ multiplex PCR. The sample holds some 130,000 clones; 80% are singletons and the top ten take approximately 2.1%. Sequenced material: PBMCs. These receptors originate from a man younger than 45 in good health and CMV-seronegative.

The chain carries TRBV15 and TRBJ1-1, with D possibly being TRBD1 (5 bases). V gave up 6 bases and J gave up 7 bases, with 12 bases separating them. The germline V gene encodes CDR1 LNHNV and CDR2 YYDKDF (reference sequence). CDR3 length: 12 residues. The CDR3 loop reads CATSNPTVEAFF. Here the CDR3 DNA reads TGTGCCACCAGTAATCCGACAGTTGAAGCTTTCTTT.

The rearrangement links TRBV10-3 to TRBJ2-3; 9 nucleotides align to TRBD1. CDR1 is ENHRY, CDR2 SYGVKD, per germline. This CDR3 has 16 residues. V gave up 3 bases and J gave up 6 bases; unmatched junction bases: 10. The CDR3 nucleotides are TGTGCCATCAGTGACACCGGGACAGGGATTCGGGATACGCAGTATTTT. Translation gives CAISDTGTGIRDTQYF.

V usage is TRBV5-4 and J usage is TRBJ2-6, with a tentative D call TRBD2 (6 bases). The CDR3 is made up of 16 amino acids. Between the trimmed V and J ends, which lost 2 bases and 4 bases, there was a span of 13 bases. CDR1 SGHNT and CDR2 YYREEE come from the germline V gene (reference sequence). Here the CDR3 reads CASSLKRATGANVLTF. CDR3 DNA sequence: TGTGCCAGCAGCTTAAAGCGGGCGACCGGGGCCAACGTCCTGACTTTC.

The chain links TRBV29-1 to TRBJ2-5; 9 nucleotides agree with TRBD1. The V gene's germline CDR1 is SQVTM and CDR2 ANQGSEA. V was pared by 4 bases and J by 1 base, with 10 bases of the junction left unmatched. The CDR3 runs to 16 residues. The CDR3 sequence: CSVVLRGQGLQETQYF. The CDR3 DNA reads as TGCAGCGTTGTTTTGCGGGGACAGGGCCTCCAAGAGACCCAGTACTTC. The full variable domain, rest sourced from reference TRBV29-1 and TRBJ2-5, is SAVISQKPSRDICQRGTSLTIQCQVDSQVTMMFWYRQQPGQSLTLIATANQGSEATYESGFVIDKFPISRPNLTFSTLTVSNMSPEDSSIYLCSVVLRGQGLQETQYFGPGTRLLVL.

There are a few counts of this clone. The junction departs from germline at one end; a sequencing error may be responsible. The CDR3 coding sequence is TGTGCCAGCAGCGAAGGGAGGTTCTATGAGCAGTTCTTC. It translates to CASSEGRFYEQFF. The chain joins TRBV6-1 to TRBJ2-1; possible D gene TRBD2, 6 bases. Germline V gene lookup returns CDR1 MNHNS and CDR2 SASEGT. The CDR3 consists of 13 residues.

V and J are TRBV6-5 and TRBJ1-1; weak D call: TRBD1 (5 bases). With 4 bases removed from V and 3 bases from J, the gap between germline ends came to 15 bases. This CDR3 has 15 residues. Germline loops: CDR1 MNHEY, CDR2 SVGAGI. CDR3 DNA: TGTGCCAGCAGTTCCCTACAGGCCGGGCACACTGAAGCTTTCTTT. Its protein is CASSSLQAGHTEAFF.

J is TRBJ1-2 and V is TRBV14; perhaps TRBD1 as D (5 bases). This CDR3 comprises 13 residues. V lost 4 bases and J lost 4, with 10 bases in between. CDR1 is SGHDN, CDR2 FVKESK, per germline. CDR3 residues: CASSPGLIYGYTF. The CDR3 region has the DNA TGTGCCAGCAGCCCGGGACTCATCTATGGCTACACCTTC.

This chain joins TRBV10-1 and TRBJ1-2; no firm D call. The CDR3 is 13 residues long. Germline V lookup: CDR1 WNHNN, CDR2 SYGVQD (reference sequence). V lost 2 bases and J lost 4, with 8 bases in between. The CDR3 sequence is CASSETRVYGYTF. DNA for the CDR3: TGCGCCAGCAGTGAGACCCGGGTCTATGGCTACACCTTC.

In this sample, this clone turned up a few times. The chain combines TRBV28 with TRBJ1-5; 8 bases align to TRBD1. V was pared by 2 bases and J by 5 bases, with 2 bases of the junction left unmatched. Per germline, CDR1 MDHEN and CDR2 SYDVKM. CDR3 length: 14 amino acids. The CDR3 DNA reads TGTGCCAGCAGTTTACCAGGGGGCTATCAGCCCCAGCATTTT. This codes for CASSLPGGYQPQHF.

This clone came up once. V gene TRBV6-5 combines with J gene TRBJ1-2, with D possibly being TRBD1 (5 bases). V was cut by 0 bases and J by 8 bases, with 16 bases left in between. CDR3 size: 15 residues. Looked up from germline, CDR1 is MNHEY and CDR2 is SVGAGI. The CDR3 loop reads CASSYSIGLKGGYTF. DNA of the CDR3: TGTGCCAGCAGTTACTCGATTGGCCTAAAGGGGGGCTACACCTTC.

The gene calls are TRBV6-5 and TRBJ2-7; 7 bases are a match to TRBD2. The V gene's germline CDR1 is MNHEY and CDR2 SVGAGI. The V segment lost 2 bases and the J segment 3 bases; nucleotides outside the gene matches: 7. CDR3 length equals 15 residues. The CDR3 nucleotides are TGTGCCAGCAGTTACCGGGGGGAGGCTATCTACGAGCAGTACTTC. Its protein is CASSYRGEAIYEQYF.

Only a few counts were recorded for this clone. The sample holds other DNA sequences that translate to the same CDR3. The genes are TRBV7-2 and TRBJ2-1; 10 bases are a match to TRBD2. There are 15 residues in the CDR3. V trimming: 5 bases; J trimming: 2 bases; junction bases outside the gene matches: 3. CDR1 is SGHTA, CDR2 FQGNSA, per germline. CDR3 amino acids: CASSRTSGPYNEQFF. The CDR3 nucleotides are TGTGCCAGCAGCCGGACTAGCGGACCCTACAATGAGCAGTTCTTC. The full variable domain, in which reference TRBV7-2 and TRBJ2-1 provide the parts outside the CDR3, is GAGVSQSPSNKVTEKGKDVELRCDPISGHTALYWYRQSLGQGLEFLIYFQGNSAPDKSGLPSDRFSAERTGGSVSTLTIQRTQQEDSAVYLCASSRTSGPYNEQFFGPGTRLTVL.

This clone appeared a few times. The rearrangement links TRBV6-1 to TRBJ1-1, with TRBD1 matching 8 bases. The CDR3 is 15 amino acids. The V segment lost 3 bases and the J segment 5 bases; nucleotides outside the gene matches: 8. Germline V gene sequence: CDR1 MNHNS, CDR2 SASEGT. The CDR3 reads CASSEYRTGRTEAFF. DNA for the CDR3: TGTGCCAGCAGTGAGTACAGGACAGGGCGGACTGAAGCTTTCTTT.

The gene calls are TRBV11-1 and TRBJ2-3, with a possible D match to TRBD2 (6 bases). Germline CDR1 reads SGHAT; CDR2 reads FQDESV (reference sequence). The CDR3 consists of 15 residues. Trimming removed 5 bases at V and 3 bases at J, with 15 bases between. Here the CDR3 DNA reads TGTGCCAGCAGCCCTGGTTTGGCGGGAACAGATACGCAGTATTTT. Residues: CASSPGLAGTDTQYF.

A few counts support this clone. The CDR3 region is CASSESAATSTDTQYF. The CDR3 DNA follows: TGCGCCAGCAGTGAGTCGGCAGCGACCAGCACAGATACGCAGTATTTT. The chain has TRBV10-2 and TRBJ2-3; no reliable D call. V lost 0 bases and J 0 bases, leaving 10 bases between the germline ends. The CDR3 length is 16 residues. Germline CDR1 and CDR2: WSHSY and SAAADI.

In this sample, this clone turned up once. This chain links TRBV19 with TRBJ1-2; 9 bases match TRBD1. This CDR3 contains 12 residues. Germline V gene sequence: CDR1 LNHDA, CDR2 SQIVND (reference sequence). Germline trimming cut 7 bases from V and 6 bases from J; bases unmatched to any gene: 3. The CDR3 DNA reads TGTGCCAGTACTCGGGACAGGGATGGCTACACCTTC. This encodes CASTRDRDGYTF.

This chain connects TRBV10-3 to TRBJ2-7; D gene uncertain. The CDR3 spans 16 residues. Germline lookup yields CDR1 ENHRY and CDR2 SYGVKD. Between the trimmed V and J ends, which lost 1 base and 0 bases, there was a span of 13 bases. CDR3 region: CAISEYSQRSSYEQYF. CDR3 in DNA: TGTGCCATCAGTGAGTACAGTCAACGAAGCTCCTACGAGCAGTACTTC.

The chain carries TRBV4-3 and TRBJ1-2; D is unclear. From germline, CDR1 is LGHNA and CDR2 YSLEER. This CDR3 comprises 15 residues. V dropped 0 bases and J dropped 8 bases, with 16 bases sitting between them. DNA of the CDR3: TGCGCCAGCAGCCAAGACTACGGCGGGCTAAAGGGCTACACCTTC. It encodes CASSQDYGGLKGYTF.

V usage is TRBV5-6 and J usage is TRBJ2-7; D is perhaps TRBD1 (5 bases). The germline V gene has CDR1 SGHDT and CDR2 YYEEEE. CDR3 length: 13 residues. Trimming left V 6 bases short and J 6 bases short, with 16 bases between. Here the CDR3 DNA reads TGTGCCAGCACCCTAAGCCCTAGGGGCGAGCAGTACTTC. Its protein product is CASTLSPRGEQYF.

This chain links TRBV30 with TRBJ1-5; the D is unclear. Germline assignment: CDR1 GTSNPN and CDR2 SVGIG (reference sequence). The CDR3 consists of 13 residues. The V gene lost 1 base and the J gene lost 0 bases, with 4 bases spanning the gap. For the CDR3, the DNA is TGTGCCTGGAGTGCCCTTAGCAATCAGCCCCAGCATTTT. Translating it yields CAWSALSNQPQHF.